This TCR beta chain was found in a study of T cells in Graves' hyperthyroidism and ophthalmopathy (dated by TCRdb to the late 2010s). Looking at the study overall: Peripheral blood was sampled at the time of initial diagnosis, prior to any treatment. The approximately 95 discovery patients were divided at random into training and test sets in a 7:3 ratio. Thyroid tissue and blood T-cell repertoires from roughly six Graves' hyperthyroidism patients were also compared in the study. According to the paper, TCR Vbeta CDR3 sequencing was carried out on 120 to 150 peripheral blood samples, which came from over 40 ophthalmopathy, some 73 hyperthyroidism and roughly 17 progressor patients. Once sampling was done, hyperthyroidism patients were given methimazole at a starting dose of 30 mg daily, whereas ophthalmopathy patients were given high-dose intravenous methylprednisolone. An independent validation cohort of under 20 hyperthyroidism patients and over 15 patients who later progressed to ophthalmopathy tested prospective prediction of ophthalmopathy. To identify distinguishing TCR V-J signatures, a discovery cohort of around 100 patients was used, comprising under 45 with Graves' ophthalmopathy and 57 with stable Graves' hyperthyroidism.

The hyperthyroidism patients were between 18 and 65 years old and newly diagnosed, with a disease duration of less than 2 months. Any patient with an uncontrolled infection, another autoimmune disease, pregnancy or lactation was excluded. Clinical symptoms, serum thyroxine and TRAb, thyroid ultrasound, and orbital computed tomography formed the basis for the diagnoses. Blood from progressor patients was drawn when they were first diagnosed with hyperthyroidism, before any ophthalmopathy symptoms appeared. Ficoll-Paque density gradient centrifugation was used to isolate PBMCs from around 10 ml of fresh peripheral blood. Progressor patients were initially diagnosed with Graves' hyperthyroidism and developed ophthalmopathy during follow-up. Total RNA was extracted with Trizol reagent, and quality was checked on an Agilent 2100 Bioanalyzer. This clonotype was recorded many times. There is no known antigen for this receptor. No base-level quality is on record; no much larger clone is a single base apart.

Here is what the overall study found, with its caveats: Sample size was not statistically predetermined, and investigators were not blinded to group allocation. A 13 V-J signature model separated ophthalmopathy from stable hyperthyroidism, with about 90% sensitivity and 81.08% specificity in cross-validation and 80%/75% in testing. In validation, the model predicted progression to ophthalmopathy with approximately 69% sensitivity and 72% to 85% specificity, a median of around six months before onset. Blood samples also contained most of the expanded thyroid clonotypes (frequency above 0.001), which suggests that blood repertoires may reflect thyroid immune responses.

Amplification of TCR beta CDR3 regions was carried out from RNA transcripts. The first round of RT-PCR for the TCR CDR3 was performed with the HTBI primer set and the Qiagen OneStep RT-PCR kit. Libraries were constructed in a second round of multiplex PCR, after which size selection and purification were performed. Paired-end sequencing of the libraries was performed with 100 bp reads on an Illumina HiSeq2000. For the original study's pipeline: SOAPnuke was used to process the raw data, removing reads that contained adapters or uncalled bases, had a mean Phred below 15, or lacked an exact match to the constant primer or identifier. COPE v1.2.5 was used to merge the high-quality paired reads, and each unique nucleotide sequence was defined as a clonotype. Clonotypes were aligned to IMGT TRBV, TRBD and TRBJ reference segments using MiTCR v1.1. The analysis included only V-J combinations with a frequency above 0.0001, which together covered 99% to 99.2% of the repertoires. The TCS score was defined as F50 (clonal expansion) divided by E x V (chaos), with BLOSUM62-based TCRdist calculated between CDR3 peptides within each V-J. Welch's t-statistics and random forest reduced 500 to 650 V-J features to under 15, which were used in a naive Bayes classifier (R e1071). Starting from the raw public reads, TCRdb applied fastp trimming at Q25, assembled clones with MiXCR and retained in-frame beta chains. Duplicate CDR3 protein sequences are folded into a single record with the most common DNA and genes. The V and J calls were determined by TCRdb, not by the authors. The sample includes under 750,000 distinct CDR3 sequences, with 18% observed a single time. The ten most abundant clones make up around 17% of the sample.

From the germline V gene, CDR1 is SNHLY and CDR2 is FYNNEI. Including the terminal cysteine and phenylalanine, the CDR3 comprises 16 residues. Of all the DNA, just the CDR3 is kept, 48 bases in frame from base 1. The V and J ends are trimmed by 4 bases and 2 bases, leaving 16 bases between them. The TCR comes from a woman aged 45-60 years with Graves' hyperthyroidism that later progressed to Graves' ophthalmopathy. Sequenced input: blood. The rearrangement combines TRBV2 with TRBJ2-3; a confident D gene designation cannot be given. The CDR3 amino acid sequence is: CASSAPPVTFTDTQYF. The bases are TGTGCCAGCAGTGCCCCCCCGGTGACATTCACAGATACGCAGTATTTT.